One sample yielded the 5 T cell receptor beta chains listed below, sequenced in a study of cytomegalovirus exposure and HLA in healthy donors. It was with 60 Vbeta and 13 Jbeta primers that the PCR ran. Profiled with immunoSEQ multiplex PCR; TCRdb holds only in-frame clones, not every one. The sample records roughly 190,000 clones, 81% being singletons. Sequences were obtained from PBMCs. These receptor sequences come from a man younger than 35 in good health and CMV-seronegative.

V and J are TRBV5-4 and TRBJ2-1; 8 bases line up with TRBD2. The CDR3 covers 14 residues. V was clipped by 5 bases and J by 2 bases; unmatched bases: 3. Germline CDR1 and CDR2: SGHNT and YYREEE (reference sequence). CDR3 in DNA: TGTGCCAGCAGTCCGGGGGGGCCCTACAATGAGCAGTTCTTC. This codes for CASSPGGPYNEQFF.

For the CDR3, the DNA is TGTGCCAGCAGCTTAGGGGGACTCCAGTCACCCCTCCACTTT. This codes for CASSLGGLQSPLHF. V usage is TRBV7-6 and J usage is TRBJ1-6, with a tentative D call TRBD1 (5 bases). V lost 1 base to trimming and J lost 10 bases, with 11 bases between them. CDR1 is SGHVS, CDR2 FNYEAQ, per germline. This CDR3 is 14 amino acids long.

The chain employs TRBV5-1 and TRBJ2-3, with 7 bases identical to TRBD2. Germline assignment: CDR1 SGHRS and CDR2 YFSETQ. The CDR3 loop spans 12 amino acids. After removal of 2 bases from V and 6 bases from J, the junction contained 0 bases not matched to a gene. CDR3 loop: CASSFGGDTQYF. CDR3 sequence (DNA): TGCGCCAGCAGCTTCGGGGGGGATACGCAGTATTTT.

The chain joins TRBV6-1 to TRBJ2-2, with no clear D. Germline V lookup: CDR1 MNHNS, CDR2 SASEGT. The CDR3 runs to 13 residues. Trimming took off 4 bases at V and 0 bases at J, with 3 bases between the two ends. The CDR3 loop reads CASSAANTGELFF. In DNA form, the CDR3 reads TGTGCCAGCAGTGCCGCGAACACCGGGGAGCTGTTTTTT.

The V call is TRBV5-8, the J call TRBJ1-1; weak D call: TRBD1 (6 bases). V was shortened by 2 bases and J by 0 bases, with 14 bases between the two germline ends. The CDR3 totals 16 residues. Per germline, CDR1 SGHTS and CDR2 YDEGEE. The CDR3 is CASSFFQGHMNTEAFF. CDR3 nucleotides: TGTGCCAGCAGCTTCTTTCAGGGGCACATGAACACTGAAGCTTTCTTT.